This T cell receptor beta chain was recovered during a study of vaccination and CD4 T cells after COVID-19 (dated 2022 in TCRdb). At the level of the whole study: Every convalescent patient had a positive nasal swab PCR test for SARS-CoV-2, with mild disease in nine patients and severe disease in one. In the convalescent cohort there were six males and four females, among whom were two Hispanic individuals, seven Caucasians, two Asians and one multiracial person. Two doses of either the Pfizer-BioNTech BNT162b2 vaccine (n=8) or the Moderna mRNA-1273 vaccine (n=2) were administered to participants. Post-COVID blood samples from convalescent patients were collected a median of approximately 100 days after diagnosis, with a range of roughly 35 to 161 days. Post-vaccine blood samples were taken a median of 72 days after the second vaccine dose, with a range of roughly 13 to 250 days. The cultures were stimulated with overlapping spike peptide pools from SARS-CoV-2 and from the common cold coronaviruses HCoV-NL63, HCoV-OC43 and HCoV-229E. Control cultures used a CEFX viral epitope pool as positive control, an HIV-1 Nef peptide pool as negative control, or no peptide. In around 10 COVID-19 convalescent patients and a few infection-naive healthy vaccine recipients, researchers compared the spike-specific CD4+ TCR repertoire from before mRNA vaccination with the repertoire from after. The paper's findings and limits, for the study overall: The study included relatively few convalescent patients and did not analyze early timepoints after natural infection. The median number of SARS-CoV-2-reactive clonotypes rose from 20 to 25 after infection to 30 to 45 after vaccination, but the change was not significant. Among the post-vaccine SARS-CoV-2-reactive clones in convalescent patients, a median around 90% showed up only after vaccination, which suggests vaccine-specific priming. Of the vaccine-specific clones found in convalescent patients, nearly all (304 of 307) were mono-reactive for SARS-CoV-2 spike instead of being cross-reactive with common cold coronaviruses.

Libraries were prepared through PCR. At the Johns Hopkins FTIC core, DNA from the cultured CD4+ T cells underwent TCR sequencing with the Oncomine TCR Beta short-read assay. The QIAamp micro DNA kit was used to extract genomic DNA from the cultured CD4+ T cells. Oncomine TCR Beta libraries from cultured CD4+ T cells were pooled with unique dual indexes and sequenced on an Illumina iSeq 100. In the paper's pipeline: Non-productive sequences were removed, and CDR3s that did not start with C, did not end with F or W, or were shorter than 7 amino acids were discarded. The MANAFEST web application identified antigen-specific clonotypes by comparing peptide-stimulated wells against reference wells and other culture wells. For a clone to be called positive, the clone needed an FDR below 0.05, an odds ratio above 5, and a productive frequency above 0.1% in at least two of three replicate wells. Cross-reactive clonotypes were defined as significantly expanded in both SARS-CoV-2 spike wells and at least one common cold coronavirus spike condition. Levenshtein distances (stringdist) and unrooted phylogenetic trees (ape) in R version 3.6.1 were used to assess CDR3 homology. TCRdb trimmed the raw reads at Q25, called clones with MiXCR and kept productive beta chains. CDR3 protein duplicates are merged, each entry listing the most common genes and DNA. The V and J calls reflect TCRdb's pipeline rather than the authors' work. This sample comprises approximately 17,000 distinct CDR3 sequences, around two fifths of them detected only once. The ten most abundant clones make up 12% of the sample.

To note about this clonotype: It has no known antigen specificity. The CDR3 carries no conserved terminal phenylalanine or tryptophan, so it likely arises from a read error.

Clipping removes 1 base from V and 6 bases from J, with 7 as the unmatched junction base count. CDR1 and CDR2 (SGHTA, FQGNSA) derive from the germline V gene. The CDR3 sequence runs 15 residues, both termini included. Only the CDR3 DNA stays, 45 bases, in frame from base 1. In light of the paper, this sample's treatment or condition label describes: approximately nine-day PBMC culture with coronavirus spike peptide pools or control peptides (ViraFEST assay). To expand antigen-specific T cells with peptide pools and then pick out the expanded clonotypes through TCR sequencing, the study relied on the ViraFEST assay. The convalescent patients' positive SARS-CoV-2 PCR tests fell between March and December 2020, which was before the Alpha, Beta and Delta variants emerged in the United States. About 2 million PBMCs per well were cultured in IMDM with roughly 5% human AB serum and 7.5 to 10 IU/ml IL-2, plus 10 ug/ml peptide pools. On days 3 and 7, half of the culture medium was replaced with fresh IL-2-containing medium. CD4+ T cells were isolated after about nine days of culture through negative selection using the EasySep CD4+ T cell isolation kit. Ficoll-Paque Plus gradient centrifugation was used to isolate PBMCs from whole blood, and the isolated PBMCs were then either used fresh or cryopreserved at -140C. Triplicate wells were generally used for each culture condition.

This clonotype originated in a human donor who had recovered from COVID-19. The sequenced material came from CD4+ T cells from blood, cultured in vitro. This chain is built from TRBV7-2 and TRBJ1-2; 8 central nucleotides agree with TRBD1. The nucleotides read TGTGCCAGCAGCTTAGGAGACAGGGGAATGGATGGCTACACCTAC. Translated, it reads CASSLGDRGMDGYTY.